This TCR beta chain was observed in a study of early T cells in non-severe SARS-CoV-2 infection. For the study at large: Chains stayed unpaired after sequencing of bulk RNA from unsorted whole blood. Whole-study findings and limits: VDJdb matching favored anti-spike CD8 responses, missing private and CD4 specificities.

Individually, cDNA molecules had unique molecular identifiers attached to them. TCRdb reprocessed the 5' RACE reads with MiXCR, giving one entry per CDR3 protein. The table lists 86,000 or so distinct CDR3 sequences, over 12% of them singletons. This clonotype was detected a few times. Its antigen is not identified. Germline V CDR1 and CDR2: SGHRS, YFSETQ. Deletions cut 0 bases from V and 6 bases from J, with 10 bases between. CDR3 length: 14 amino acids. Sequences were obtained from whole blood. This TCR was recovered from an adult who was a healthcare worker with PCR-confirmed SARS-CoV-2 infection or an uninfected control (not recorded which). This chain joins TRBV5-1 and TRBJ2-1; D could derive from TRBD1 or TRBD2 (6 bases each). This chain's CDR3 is CASSLEGGANEQFF. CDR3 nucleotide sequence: TGCGCCAGCAGCTTGGAGGGGGGCGCCAATGAGCAGTTCTTC.